Following are 18 T cell receptor beta chains from one sample sequenced in a study of T cells in Graves' hyperthyroidism and ophthalmopathy. Template material for amplifying TCR beta CDR3 regions consisted of RNA transcripts. The study used the HTBI primer set for a first-round RT-PCR of the TCR CDR3. TCRdb ran MiXCR on the multiplex PCR reads and lists one entry per CDR3 protein. The repertoire holds about 350,000 distinct CDR3 sequences, about 14% seen once, with under 30% in the top ten. Source material: blood. The source of these receptors is a woman aged 25 to 45 with Graves' hyperthyroidism.

This clonotype was recorded many times. The J gene is TRBJ1-1, the V gene TRBV2; no clear D gene. The V gene's germline CDR1 is SNHLY and CDR2 FYNNEI. V lost 0 bases and J lost 2, with 10 bases in between. The CDR3 runs to 15 residues. CDR3 bases: TGTGCCAGCAGTGAAGCGGGAGGGCCAAACACTGAAGCTTTCTTT. It translates to CASSEAGGPNTEAFF.

This clonotype was observed a handful of times. The CDR3 region is CASSLEGRFSGNTIYF. CDR3 in DNA: TGTGCCAGCAGCTTAGAGGGACGGTTCTCTGGAAACACCATATATTTT. This chain links TRBV7-9 with TRBJ1-3, with D tentatively TRBD1 (5 bases). This CDR3 comprises 16 residues. V was shortened by 1 base and J by 0 bases, with 10 bases between the two germline ends. CDR1 and CDR2 from the germline V gene are SEHNR and FQNEAQ (reference sequence).

This clonotype was counted between two and nine times. The chain combines TRBV20-1 with TRBJ2-2, with no clear D. Between the trimmed V and J ends, which lost 0 bases and 3 bases, there was a span of 11 bases. The germline V gene has CDR1 DFQATT and CDR2 SNEGSKA (reference sequence). The CDR3 consists of 15 residues. CDR3 loop: CSARDAAKDTGELFF. The CDR3 region has the DNA TGCAGTGCTAGAGATGCAGCCAAAGACACCGGGGAGCTGTTTTTT.

This clonotype was recorded at least ten times. One end of the junction does not line up with germline, which may come from a read error. The J gene is TRBJ1-1, the V gene TRBV6-1, with a possible D match to TRBD1 (6 bases). Germline CDR1 reads MNHNS; CDR2 reads SASEGT. The length of the CDR3 is 14 residues. Written as DNA, the CDR3 is TGTGCCAGCGGTGACACCCTGGGGGCCACTGAAGCTTTCTTT. Translating gives CASGDTLGATEAFF.

This clonotype was counted ten times or more. V usage is TRBV13 and J usage is TRBJ2-7; TRBD1 matches 7 bases. CDR3 length: 17 residues. Germline loops: CDR1 PRHDT, CDR2 FYEKMQ (reference sequence). The V gene end was trimmed by 5 bases and the J gene end by 2 bases; junction bases not matched to a gene: 15. CDR3 protein: CASSGARQGGPTYEQYF. CDR3 bases: TGTGCCAGCAGCGGTGCCAGACAGGGTGGGCCTACCTACGAGCAGTACTTC.

A word on this clonotype: A read error may explain this, as a much larger clone is one base away. V usage is TRBV28 and J usage is TRBJ2-2, with TRBD2 identical over 7 bases. This CDR3 contains 16 residues. Germline V gene data show CDR1 as MDHEN and CDR2 as SYDVKM. J was trimmed by 5 bases and V by 3 bases; bases with no gene match: 9. The CDR3 sequence is CASSFLEERDTGELFF. CDR3 bases: TGTGCCAGCAGTTTTCTTGAGGAGCGGGATACCGGGGAGCTGTTTTTT.

The V call is TRBV12-3 or TRBV12-4, the J call TRBJ2-1; 11 bases agree with TRBD2. Unmatched junction bases numbered 16, after V lost 11 bases and J lost 10 bases. The CDR3 is made up of 15 amino acids. The CDR3 region is CACTLVAGGPKEQFF. The CDR3 DNA is TGTGCCTGCACCCTAGTAGCGGGAGGGCCTAAAGAGCAGTTCTTC.

The table lists this clonotype with a few counts. The CDR3 sequence is CASSTGTIYEQYF. DNA of the CDR3: TGTGCCAGCAGCACCGGGACTATCTACGAGCAGTACTTC. The rearrangement uses TRBV7-9 and TRBJ2-7, with 7 bases that match TRBD2. This CDR3 is 13 amino acids long. Per the germline V gene, CDR1 is SEHNR and CDR2 is FQNEAQ (reference sequence). J lost 3 bases, V lost 5 bases, and 4 bases had no gene match. Supplemented by reference TRBV7-9 and TRBJ2-7, the full variable domain reads DTGVSQNPRHKITKRGQNVTFRCDPISEHNRLYWYRQTLGQGPEFLTYFQNEAQLEKSRLLSDRFSAERPKGSFSTLEIQRTEQGDSAMYLCASSTGTIYEQYFGPGTRLTVT.

The chain uses TRBV9 and TRBJ1-5; no definite D call. The CDR3 contains 15 residues. Germline V gene sequence: CDR1 SGDLS, CDR2 YYNGEE. The V end lost 0 bases, the J end lost 0 bases, and 7 bases lay between the germline ends. DNA of the CDR3: TGTGCCAGCAGCGTAGAGGCGTATAGCAATCAGCCCCAGCATTTT. Translated, it gives CASSVEAYSNQPQHF.

The rearrangement links TRBV20-1 to TRBJ2-1; D unresolved. The germline V and J ends were trimmed by 2 bases and 5 bases, with 22 bases remaining between them. Germline V lookup: CDR1 DFQATT, CDR2 SNEGSKA (reference sequence). CDR3 length: 17 amino acids. This CDR3 is CSARKVGPVLAHNEQFF. DNA of the CDR3: TGCAGTGCTAGAAAAGTGGGCCCAGTCCTGGCCCACAATGAGCAGTTCTTC.

In its sample, this clonotype was seen many times. The chain is built from TRBV12-3 or TRBV12-4 and TRBJ1-2; no definite D call. CDR3 length equals 16 residues. Trimming left V 6 bases short and J 1 base short, with 18 bases between. The CDR3 DNA follows: TGTGCCAGCAGCCCCTCAGCCGGGGTTCATAACTATGGCTACACCTTC. This gives the protein CASSPSAGVHNYGYTF.

This clonotype appeared many times. V gene TRBV7-8 combines with J gene TRBJ2-5, with 13 bases fitting TRBD2. The CDR3 is made up of 16 amino acids. The V gene's germline CDR1 is SGHVS and CDR2 FQNEAQ. Unmatched junction bases numbered 11, after V lost 6 bases and J lost 7 bases. DNA for the CDR3: TGTGCCAGCAGGGGAGGGACTAGCGGGAACCCAAGGACCCAGTACTTC. This translates into CASRGGTSGNPRTQYF.

This chain uses TRBV29-1 with TRBJ2-3; 16 bases agree with TRBD2. V shed 3 bases, J shed 8 bases, and the junction held 8 bases outside the gene matches. Germline assignment: CDR1 SQVTM and CDR2 ANQGSEA. CDR3 length equals 16 residues. CDR3 in DNA: TGCAGCGTTGAGGGGGGGACTAGCGGGAGGGCCGGTACGCAGTATTTT. This encodes CSVEGGTSGRAGTQYF.

CDR3 region: CAIRVGELGYEQYF. CDR3 bases: TGTGCCATCAGGGTGGGGGAGTTAGGCTACGAGCAGTACTTC. The J gene is TRBJ2-7, the V gene TRBV10-3; D is tentatively TRBD1 or TRBD2 (5 bases each). CDR1 and CDR2 from the germline V gene are ENHRY and SYGVKD. V was pared by 6 bases and J by 3 bases, with 15 bases between. The length of the CDR3 is 14 residues.

The J gene is TRBJ1-5, the V gene TRBV20-1; D not resolved. CDR3 length: 15 amino acids. Germline CDR1 DFQATT, CDR2 SNEGSKA (reference sequence). Trimming took off 0 bases at V and 0 bases at J, with 9 bases between the two ends. The CDR3 is CSARDARNSNQPQHF. Written as DNA, the CDR3 is TGCAGTGCTAGAGATGCCAGAAATAGCAATCAGCCCCAGCATTTT.

This clonotype was counted many times. The V and J genes are TRBV20-1 and TRBJ1-1; no clear D. Between the trimmed V and J ends, which lost 3 bases and 8 bases, there was a span of 13 bases. Germline assignment: CDR1 DFQATT and CDR2 SNEGSKA (reference sequence). This CDR3 has 12 residues. The CDR3 loop is CSAREGFSEAFF. In DNA, the CDR3 is TGCAGTGCTAGGGAAGGATTCTCCGAAGCTTTCTTT.

This sequence joins TRBV30 and TRBJ1-2; weak D call: TRBD1 (5 bases). The V end was cut by 4 bases, the J end by 5 bases, with 11 bases between. The CDR3 contains 12 residues. Per germline, CDR1 GTSNPN and CDR2 SVGIG (reference sequence). Here the CDR3 reads CAWTLGLYGYTF. CDR3 in DNA: TGTGCCTGGACGCTGGGGCTATATGGCTACACCTTC.

This clonotype was counted many times. The chain is built from TRBV11-1 and TRBJ2-7; TRBD2 matches 8 bases. J gave up 5 bases and V 4 bases, and 4 bases lay outside the gene matches. This CDR3 has 13 amino acids. The germline V gene has CDR1 SGHAT and CDR2 FQDESV (reference sequence). The CDR3 bases are TGTGCCAGCAGCTCCCCCGGGAGGGACGAGCAGTACTTC. Encoded protein: CASSSPGRDEQYF.